What follows are 8 T cell receptor beta chains derived from one specimen sequenced in a study of T cell changes during pregnancy in multiple sclerosis. The protocol was immunoSEQ multiplex PCR, while the TCRdb copy is restricted to in-frame clones and leaves out a portion. The table records 85,000 to 100,000 clones, about 93% of them present only once. Material: peripheral blood, obtained after pregnancy. Receptor source: a female donor with multiple sclerosis, enrolled in a pregnancy study.

The rearrangement uses TRBV7-9 and TRBJ1-2, with 7 nucleotides matching TRBD1. Germline V gene data show CDR1 as SEHNR and CDR2 as FQNEAQ (reference sequence). The V and J ends lost 5 bases and 7 bases, in that order; junction bases with no gene match: 13. This CDR3 has 15 amino acids. Here the CDR3 reads CASSPPRGGAAGYTF. The CDR3, as DNA: TGTGCCAGCAGCCCTCCACGAGGGGGCGCAGCTGGCTACACCTTC.

V and J are TRBV18 and TRBJ2-3; D is possibly TRBD2 (5 bases). The CDR3 totals 14 residues. Trimming removed 3 bases from V and 2 bases from J, with 9 bases in between. Looked up from germline, CDR1 is KGHSH and CDR2 is LQKENI. The CDR3 loop reads CASSPIGDTDTQYF. CDR3 bases: TGTGCCAGCTCACCGATCGGGGACACAGATACGCAGTATTTT.

V gene TRBV6-1 combines with J gene TRBJ1-5, with TRBD1 as a possible D gene (6 bases). Between the trimmed V and J ends, which lost 4 bases and 7 bases, there was a span of 17 bases. Per germline, CDR1 MNHNS and CDR2 SASEGT. The length of the CDR3 is 15 residues. CDR3 residues: CASSVTDRSDQPQHF. The CDR3 coding sequence is TGTGCCAGCAGTGTAACTGACAGGTCGGACCAGCCCCAGCATTTT.

The rearrangement joins TRBV2 to TRBJ2-5, with D possibly TRBD1 on 6 matching bases. CDR3 length equals 17 residues. V was trimmed by 5 bases and J by 2 bases, leaving 21 bases between them. The germline CDR1 and CDR2 sequences are SNHLY and FYNNEI. CDR3 protein: CASSLFDPGTWQETQYF. As DNA, the CDR3 is TGTGCCAGCAGTCTCTTTGATCCGGGGACATGGCAAGAGACCCAGTACTTC. The whole variable domain, remainder taken from reference TRBV2 and TRBJ2-5, is EPEVTQTPSHQVTQMGQEVILRCVPISNHLYFYWYRQILGQKVEFLVSFYNNEISEKSEIFDDQFSVERPDGSNFTLKIRSTKLEDSAMYFCASSLFDPGTWQETQYFGPGTRLLVL.

The chain links TRBV6-5 to TRBJ2-1, with 7 positions matching TRBD2. Germline trimming cut 4 bases from V and 8 bases from J; bases unmatched to any gene: 11. This CDR3 region has 15 residues. Looked up from germline, CDR1 is MNHEY and CDR2 is SVGAGI. The CDR3 protein is CASSSGRMRWDEQFF. The CDR3 bases are TGTGCCAGCAGTTCCGGGAGGATGCGGTGGGATGAGCAGTTCTTC.

V and J are TRBV4-1 and TRBJ1-5, with 8 bases fitting TRBD1. J was trimmed by 1 base and V by 4 bases; bases with no gene match: 3. The germline CDR1 and CDR2 sequences are MGHRA and YSYEKL. The CDR3 has 15 residues. The CDR3 DNA reads as TGCGCCAGCAGCCCACGGACAGGGAGCAATCAGCCCCAGCATTTT. Protein: CASSPRTGSNQPQHF.

The rearrangement uses TRBV5-1 and TRBJ2-5, with TRBD1 matching over 7 bases. This CDR3 is 15 amino acids long. Per the germline V gene, CDR1 is SGHRS and CDR2 is YFSETQ. The junction had 8 bases not matched to a gene; V was cut back by 5 bases and J by 1 base. In DNA form, the CDR3 reads TGCGCCAGCAGTACAGGGGCAGCTACCCAAGAGACCCAGTACTTC. This codes for CASSTGAATQETQYF.

The count of this clone is one. The rearrangement joins TRBV5-6 to TRBJ2-1; 7 bases are shared with TRBD2. V gave up 0 bases and J gave up 12 bases; unmatched junction bases: 12. CDR1 and CDR2 (germline): SGHDT, YYEEEE. The CDR3 is made up of 15 amino acids. The CDR3 DNA sequence: TGTGCCAGCAGCTTGGGGCTAGCGGCCTCATCCGCGCAGTTCTTC. This sequence encodes CASSLGLAASSAQFF.